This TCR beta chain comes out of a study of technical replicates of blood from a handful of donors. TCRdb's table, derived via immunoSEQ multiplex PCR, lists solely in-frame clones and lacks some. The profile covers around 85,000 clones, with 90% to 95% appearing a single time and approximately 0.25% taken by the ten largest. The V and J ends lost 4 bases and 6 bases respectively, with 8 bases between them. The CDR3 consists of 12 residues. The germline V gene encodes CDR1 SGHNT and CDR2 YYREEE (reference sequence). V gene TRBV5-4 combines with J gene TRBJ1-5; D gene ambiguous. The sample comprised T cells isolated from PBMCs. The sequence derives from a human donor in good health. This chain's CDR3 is CASSQDSQPQHF. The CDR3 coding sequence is TGTGCCAGCAGCCAGGACTCTCAGCCCCAGCATTTT.